The 4 T cell receptor beta chains below come from one sample, sequenced in a study of T cell responses to AZD1222 COVID-19 vaccine. Data came from immunoSEQ multiplex PCR; TCRdb stores just in-frame clones and leaves some out. The sample comprises 150,000 or so clones, roughly 90% of which are singletons, and roughly 1.6% rests with the top ten. Sequencing was performed on peripheral blood, taken 28 days after the second AZD1222 dose. The source of these receptors is an adult who received the AZD1222 COVID-19 vaccine.

The V call is TRBV7-9, the J call TRBJ2-4; D gene uncertain. Trimming shortened V by 2 bases and J by 13 bases, and 12 bases separated the two germline ends. The CDR3 has 12 amino acids. Germline V gene data show CDR1 as SEHNR and CDR2 as FQNEAQ (reference sequence). The CDR3 sequence is CASSLLRDTQYF. The CDR3 DNA is TGTGCCAGCAGCTTACTTAGGGATACGCAGTACTTC.

In its sample, this clone was seen a few times. V usage is TRBV30 and J usage is TRBJ1-1; no firm D call. The CDR3 loop spans 12 amino acids. Germline loops: CDR1 GTSNPN, CDR2 SVGIG (reference sequence). Trimming stripped 1 base from V and 6 bases from J, with 9 bases between. CDR3 bases: TGTGCCTGGAGTGACGGGGTCGCTGAAGCTTTCTTT. This translates into CAWSDGVAEAFF.

The rearrangement links TRBV5-1 to TRBJ2-3; a possible D gene is TRBD1 (5 bases). V gave up 5 bases and J gave up 0 bases, with 7 bases separating them. The V gene's germline CDR1 is SGHRS and CDR2 YFSETQ. The CDR3 is 13 amino acids. The CDR3 region has the DNA TGCGCCAGCAGGACAGCTAGCACAGATACGCAGTATTTT. Protein: CASRTASTDTQYF. Together with reference TRBV5-1 and TRBJ2-3, the CDR3 gives the full variable domain: KAGVTQTPRYLIKTRGQQVTLSCSPISGHRSVSWYQQTPGQGLQFLFEYFSETQRNKGNFPGRFSGRQFSNSRSEMNVSTLELGDSALYLCASRTASTDTQYFGPGTRLTVL.

This clone was picked up one time. The rearrangement joins TRBV30 to TRBJ1-2, with 11 bases that match TRBD1. This CDR3 has 16 residues. Germline loops: CDR1 GTSNPN, CDR2 SVGIG (reference sequence). V was clipped by 5 bases and J by 2 bases; unmatched bases: 10. CDR3 in amino acids: CAWRYSGTGGNYGYTF. CDR3 nucleotide sequence: TGTGCCTGGCGTTATTCCGGGACAGGGGGAAACTATGGCTACACCTTC.